The clone carrying this T cell receptor beta chain appeared many times. The target antigen is unknown. The source of the sample is a study of T-cell reconstitution after alpha-beta-depleted transplantation in children. Whole-study results and caveats: Reportedly, alpha-beta T cells present about two months post-transplant originated from several hundred expanded clones of graft origin.

The V and J ends lost 2 bases and 4 bases respectively, with 5 bases between them. Germline V gives CDR1 KGHSH, CDR2 LQKENI. There are 13 residues in the CDR3. TCRbeta library construction was performed incorporating unique molecular identifiers. Each CDR3 protein gets one entry after TCRdb re-called the PCR reads with MiXCR. The table records about 440,000 distinct CDR3 sequences, around 46% of them present only once. The specimen comprised PBMCs, sampled before TCRalphabeta/CD19-depleted stem cell transplant. This sequence was found in a girl aged 2-10 years with aplastic anemia, due to receive a stem cell transplant. The V and J genes are TRBV18 and TRBJ1-4; no reliable D call. The CDR3 DNA reads TGTGCCAGCTCACCAGACCATAATGAAAAACTGTTTTTT. Residues: CASSPDHNEKLFF. The full variable domain, in which reference TRBV18 and TRBJ1-4 provide the parts outside the CDR3, is NAGVMQNPRHLVRRRGQEARLRCSPMKGHSHVYWYRQLPEEGLKFMVYLQKENIIDESGMPKERFSAEFPKEGPSILRIQQVVRGDSAAYFCASSPDHNEKLFFGSGTQLSVL.